These 32 T cell receptor beta chains share one sample of origin, sequenced in a study of spatial heterogeneity in lung cancer. The time point is: sample taken at primary tumor resection. Frozen PBMC, nontumor lung or tumor provided whole RNA, which was sequenced unsorted. TCRdb reprocessed the 5' RACE reads with MiXCR, giving one entry per CDR3 protein. The table has 60,000 to 65,000 distinct CDR3 sequences, 8.4% seen once. The sequenced sample was PBMCs, obtained at surgery. These receptors originate from a female donor with early-stage non-small cell lung cancer.

This clonotype occurred many times. The CDR3 bases are TGTGCCAGCAGTAGTGCAGCGATGGAGGAAAAACTGTTTTTT. Its translation: CASSSAAMEEKLFF. V is TRBV7-9 and J is TRBJ1-4; no clear D. Germline CDR1 is SEHNR and CDR2 is FQNEAQ (reference sequence). Trimming removed 6 bases at V and 8 bases at J, with 16 bases between. This CDR3 region has 14 residues.

This clonotype was detected many times. The chain carries TRBV29-1 and TRBJ2-1; TRBD2 is a possible D gene (5 bases). This CDR3 has 15 residues. Germline V gene lookup returns CDR1 SQVTM and CDR2 ANQGSEA. With 4 bases removed from V and 4 bases from J, the gap between germline ends came to 17 bases. The CDR3 bases are TGCAGCGTTGGAGAGGGAAAAAAACCGTACAATGAGCAGTTCTTC. It yields the protein CSVGEGKKPYNEQFF.

This clonotype was recorded a few times. The chain employs TRBV3-1 and TRBJ2-7; D unclear. Between the trimmed V and J ends, which lost 2 bases and 1 base, there was a span of 9 bases. From germline, CDR1 is LGHDT and CDR2 YNNKEL (reference sequence). The CDR3 consists of 14 residues. The CDR3 spells CASSQKSTSYEQYF. CDR3 DNA sequence: TGTGCCAGCAGCCAAAAGTCGACTTCCTACGAGCAGTACTTC.

This clonotype was counted a few times. The chain links TRBV3-1 to TRBJ1-3; D is unclear. CDR3 size: 17 residues. Trimming stripped 1 base from V and 2 bases from J, with 15 bases between. Germline V gives CDR1 LGHDT, CDR2 YNNKEL (reference sequence). The CDR3 spells CASSQVGRAGAGNTIYF. The DNA for the CDR3 is TGTGCCAGCAGCCAAGTTGGTAGGGCGGGTGCTGGAAACACCATATATTTT.

There are a few counts of this clonotype. CDR3 sequence: CASSEGRSGNTIYF. CDR3 coding DNA: TGTGCCAGCAGTGAGGGCCGCTCTGGAAACACCATATATTTT. This chain links TRBV2 with TRBJ1-3, with D hard to call. The germline V gene has CDR1 SNHLY and CDR2 FYNNEI. The CDR3 loop spans 14 amino acids. V lost 3 bases, J lost 0 bases, and 6 bases lay in between.

The genes are TRBV5-1 and TRBJ2-5; D call uncertain. Trimming removed 3 bases from V and 1 base from J, with 10 bases in between. Germline CDR1 and CDR2: SGHRS and YFSETQ. The CDR3 is 14 residues long. CDR3 bases: TGCGCCAGCAGCTCCCCCCCGGGCCAAGAGACCCAGTACTTC. Its translation is CASSSPPGQETQYF.

This chain joins TRBV10-2 and TRBJ2-7, with D unclear. Germline assignment: CDR1 WSHSY and CDR2 SAAADI. V was shortened by 5 bases and J by 2 bases, with 25 bases between the two germline ends. The CDR3 is made up of 18 amino acids. DNA for the CDR3: TGCGCCAGCAGTTTGGCACGAAAGAGAGTAAGACCGGCCTACGAGCAGTACGTC. Encoded protein: CASSLARKRVRPAYEQYV.

This sequence joins TRBV14 and TRBJ2-1; tentative D call: TRBD2 (7 bases). The CDR3 has 17 residues. The germline V gene encodes CDR1 SGHDN and CDR2 FVKESK. Between the trimmed V and J ends, which lost 0 bases and 10 bases, there was a span of 22 bases. In DNA form, the CDR3 reads TGTGCCAGCAGCCAAGAATACAGGGCTAGCGGCCCTGGAGAGCAGTTCTTC. Amino acid sequence: CASSQEYRASGPGEQFF.

The chain combines TRBV10-3 with TRBJ1-3; a possible D gene is TRBD1 (6 bases). The CDR3 totals 15 residues. The V and J ends lost 7 bases and 0 bases respectively, with 13 bases between them. CDR1 ENHRY and CDR2 SYGVKD come from the germline V gene. The DNA for the CDR3 is TGTGCCATCAAAGGGGGGCCCTCCTCTGGAAACACCATATATTTT. Residues: CAIKGGPSSGNTIYF.

This chain uses TRBV12-5 with TRBJ2-2; D gene ambiguous. CDR3 length equals 13 residues. Germline values: CDR1 LGHNT, CDR2 FRNRAP. V was pared by 1 base and J by 4 bases, with 4 bases between. The CDR3 region has the DNA TGTGCTAGTGGTTTGGGGGCCACCGGGGAGCTGTTTTTT. Translated, it gives CASGLGATGELFF.

This chain connects TRBV28 to TRBJ2-7, with D unclear. Deletions cut 0 bases from V and 1 base from J, with 16 bases between. Germline V lookup: CDR1 MDHEN, CDR2 SYDVKM. The CDR3 contains 17 residues. The CDR3 sequence: CASSLCPDKEESYEQYV. The CDR3 nucleotides read TGTGCCAGCAGTTTATGCCCTGACAAGGAAGAGTCCTACGAGCAGTACGTC.

The rearrangement links TRBV2 to TRBJ2-1; 11 bases map to TRBD2. The ends lost 1 base at V and 7 bases at J; junction bases unmatched: 9. Germline V gene data show CDR1 as SNHLY and CDR2 as FYNNEI. There are 17 residues in the CDR3. Here the CDR3 DNA reads TGTGCCAGCAGTGAAGACTCTCTAGCGGGAGGTGTTAATGAGCAGTTCTTC. Protein sequence: CASSEDSLAGGVNEQFF.

This clonotype occurred many times. The chain combines TRBV13 with TRBJ2-7, with 8 bases lining up with TRBD1. The CDR3 totals 15 residues. Trimming at V came to 3 bases and at J to 2 bases, leaving 6 bases not matched to a gene. The V gene's germline CDR1 is PRHDT and CDR2 FYEKMQ (reference sequence). CDR3 in DNA: TGTGCCAGCAGCTTGGGACAGGCTTCTGCCTACGAGCAGTACTTC. Encoded protein: CASSLGQASAYEQYF.

This clonotype was counted a few times. The chain links TRBV10-3 to TRBJ1-1; D perhaps matches TRBD1 (5 bases). The germline CDR1 and CDR2 sequences are ENHRY and SYGVKD. V was shortened by 6 bases and J by 6 bases, with 17 bases between the two germline ends. CDR3 length: 14 amino acids. CDR3 in amino acids: CAIRDQGNSAEAFF. The CDR3, as DNA: TGTGCCATCAGGGACCAGGGTAATAGCGCTGAAGCTTTCTTT.

This clonotype was detected only a few times. CDR3 bases: TGTGCCAGCAGGTCGGCAGGGAGTGGCTACACCTTC. It is translated as CASRSAGSGYTF. The chain couples TRBV28 to TRBJ1-2; D might be TRBD1 (5 bases). With 6 bases removed from V and 7 bases from J, the gap between germline ends came to 12 bases. The CDR3 length is 12 residues. Germline V CDR1 and CDR2: MDHEN, SYDVKM.

This clonotype was seen repeatedly, ten times or more. The rearrangement uses TRBV3-1 and TRBJ1-5, with D uncertain. The germline V gene encodes CDR1 LGHDT and CDR2 YNNKEL (reference sequence). The CDR3 totals 13 residues. Trimming shortened V by 0 bases and J by 7 bases, and 7 bases separated the two germline ends. Here the CDR3 reads CASSQDWEQPQHF. CDR3 coding DNA: TGTGCCAGCAGCCAAGATTGGGAACAGCCCCAGCATTTT.

This clonotype has more than one count but fewer than ten. The chain combines TRBV12-3 or TRBV12-4 with TRBJ2-2; D possibly matches TRBD1 or TRBD2 (6 bases each). Trimming pared 5 bases from V and 4 bases from J, leaving 17 bases between. This CDR3 spans 16 amino acids. CDR3 protein: CASSQRGVLSTGELFF. In nucleotides, the CDR3 is TGTGCCAGCAGTCAGAGGGGGGTCCTATCCACCGGGGAGCTGTTTTTT.

Many counts were recorded for this clonotype. The chain uses TRBV9 and TRBJ2-3; the D is unclear. The CDR3 contains 14 residues. V shed 3 bases and J shed 2 bases, with 10 bases lying between them. Germline-derived CDR1 and CDR2 are SGDLS and YYNGEE. Here the CDR3 DNA reads TGTGCCAGCAGCGGCCCCATCCCCACAGATACGCAGTATTTT. The encoded protein is CASSGPIPTDTQYF.

V and J are TRBV9 and TRBJ2-2, with D possibly being TRBD2 (6 bases). Germline V CDR1 and CDR2: SGDLS, YYNGEE. With 4 bases removed from V and 9 bases from J, the gap between germline ends came to 19 bases. The CDR3 is 15 amino acids. The CDR3 is CASSPRDLPMRELFF. In nucleotides, the CDR3 is TGTGCCAGCAGCCCCCGGGACTTGCCTATGAGGGAGCTGTTTTTT.

The gene calls are TRBV25-1 and TRBJ1-6; D remains ambiguous. Looked up from germline, CDR1 is MGHDK and CDR2 is SYGVNS. Trimming stripped 1 base from V and 7 bases from J, with 23 bases between. The CDR3 is made up of 19 amino acids. The CDR3 is CASSESPPGVWAPNSPLHF. CDR3 bases: TGTGCCAGCAGTGAATCCCCACCCGGGGTCTGGGCGCCCAATTCACCCCTCCACTTT.

The rearrangement links TRBV5-1 to TRBJ2-7; 8 bases fit TRBD1. Germline loops: CDR1 SGHRS, CDR2 YFSETQ. With V trimmed by 4 bases and J by 2 bases, 5 bases remained unmatched. This CDR3 is 14 amino acids long. CDR3 bases: TGCGCCAGCAGCCCCCTACAGGGGGCCTACGAGCAGTACTTC. Translation gives CASSPLQGAYEQYF. Full variable domain (outside the CDR3, taken from reference TRBV5-1 and TRBJ2-7): KAGVTQTPRYLIKTRGQQVTLSCSPISGHRSVSWYQQTPGQGLQFLFEYFSETQRNKGNFPGRFSGRQFSNSRSEMNVSTLELGDSALYLCASSPLQGAYEQYFGPGTRLTVT.

This clonotype has a handful of counts. V gene TRBV5-1 combines with J gene TRBJ1-1; 10 bases align to TRBD1. The CDR3 is 15 amino acids. The V gene end was trimmed by 4 bases and the J gene end by 1 base; junction bases not matched to a gene: 4. Germline CDR1 reads SGHRS; CDR2 reads YFSETQ. CDR3 sequence reads: CASSPWTGGNTEAFF. In nucleotides, the CDR3 is TGCGCCAGCAGCCCATGGACAGGGGGGAACACTGAAGCTTTCTTT.

This clonotype was observed many times. The chain employs TRBV9 and TRBJ2-2; no definite D call. Germline V gene data show CDR1 as SGDLS and CDR2 as YYNGEE. There are 14 residues in the CDR3. Trimming removed 0 bases at V and 1 base at J, with 4 bases between. CDR3 in amino acids: CASSVEGNTGELFF. CDR3 DNA: TGTGCCAGCAGCGTAGAAGGGAACACCGGGGAGCTGTTTTTT.

This clonotype has ten or more counts. The chain links TRBV24-1 to TRBJ2-1, with D perhaps TRBD1 (6 bases). There are 13 residues in the CDR3. V was cut by 5 bases and J by 9 bases, with 13 bases left in between. Per germline, CDR1 KGHDR and CDR2 SFDVKD. The DNA for the CDR3 is TGTGCCACCAGTGGGGCAGGGGCAGGTGAGCAGTTCTTC. It codes for CATSGAGAGEQFF.

This clonotype appeared many times. This chain joins TRBV12-3 or TRBV12-4 and TRBJ2-5; D ambiguous. Trimming removed 6 bases from V and 1 base from J, with 12 bases in between. The CDR3 is 14 residues long. The CDR3 here is CASSRTEGQETQYF. In DNA, the CDR3 is TGTGCCAGCAGCCGAACAGAAGGCCAAGAGACCCAGTACTTC.

This clonotype was recorded at least ten times. The chain employs TRBV28 and TRBJ2-3; the D gene is possibly TRBD1 (6 bases). In germline, CDR1 is MDHEN, CDR2 SYDVKM. The CDR3 extends over 15 amino acids. The V end lost 2 bases, the J end lost 2 bases, and 11 bases lay between the germline ends. This CDR3 reads CASSLNDRTTDTQYF. CDR3 nucleotides: TGTGCCAGCAGTTTAAACGACAGGACCACAGATACGCAGTATTTT. The full variable domain, with the rest looked up from reference TRBV28 and TRBJ2-3, is DVKVTQSSRYLVKRTGEKVFLECVQDMDHENMFWYRQDPGLGLRLIYFSYDVKMKEKGDIPEGYSVSREKKERFSLILESASTNQTSMYLCASSLNDRTTDTQYFGPGTRLTVL.

This clonotype was counted a few times. The chain couples TRBV11-2 to TRBJ2-1; TRBD1 is a possible D gene (6 bases). The germline V gene has CDR1 SGHAT and CDR2 FQNNGV. The CDR3 contains 15 residues. Trimming stripped 5 bases from V and 0 bases from J, with 11 bases between. The CDR3 loop reads CASSPRGASYNEQFF. Written as DNA, the CDR3 is TGTGCCAGCAGCCCCAGGGGAGCCTCCTACAATGAGCAGTTCTTC.

Only a few counts were recorded for this clonotype. V and J are TRBV12-3 or TRBV12-4 and TRBJ1-1; D call uncertain. V dropped 2 bases and J dropped 10 bases, with 11 bases sitting between them. The CDR3 is 12 residues long. The CDR3 loop reads CASSLNAGGAFF. As DNA, the CDR3 is TGTGCCAGCAGTTTAAACGCGGGTGGAGCTTTCTTT.

This clonotype was counted ten times or more. V usage is TRBV28 and J usage is TRBJ2-2; D possibly corresponds to TRBD2 (6 bases). CDR3 size: 15 residues. Germline CDR1 MDHEN, CDR2 SYDVKM. Trimming removed 5 bases from V and 0 bases from J, with 10 bases in between. The CDR3 nucleotides read TGTGCCAGCAGTCGTATAGCGGCGAACACCGGGGAGCTGTTTTTT. Translated: CASSRIAANTGELFF.

This rearrangement joins TRBV7-9 to TRBJ1-1; 8 positions match TRBD1. Germline V CDR1 and CDR2: SEHNR, FQNEAQ (reference sequence). V trimming: 2 bases; J trimming: 4 bases; junction bases outside the gene matches: 9. This CDR3 has 16 amino acids. The CDR3 nucleotides read TGTGCCAGCAGCTTAAGCACAGGGGGAAGACTCACTGAAGCTTTCTTT. Its translation: CASSLSTGGRLTEAFF.

This clonotype showed up many times. The chain uses TRBV9 and TRBJ2-5; the D gene is possibly TRBD2 (6 bases). The CDR3 is 16 residues long. With 3 bases removed from V and 2 bases from J, the gap between germline ends came to 17 bases. Germline CDR1 SGDLS, CDR2 YYNGEE. CDR3 DNA sequence: TGTGCCAGCAGCGGCGGGGCTAGGGCCCTACAAGAGACCCAGTACTTC. Its translation is CASSGGARALQETQYF.

This clonotype was seen many times. The chain links TRBV5-5 to TRBJ2-7; D call uncertain. This CDR3 is 15 amino acids long. CDR1 is SGHKS and CDR2 is YYEKEE in the germline V gene (reference sequence). The ends were cut back, 1 base at V and 0 bases at J, with 11 bases in the middle. CDR3 region: CASSLLAANSYEQYF. For the CDR3, the DNA is TGTGCCAGCAGCTTGCTCGCGGCCAACTCCTACGAGCAGTACTTC.